Listed below are T cell receptor beta chains from one sample, sequenced in a study of identical twins. TCRdb re-analysed the 5' RACE reads in MiXCR, keeping a single row per CDR3 protein. The table has approximately 470,000 distinct CDR3 sequences, 13% to 15% seen once; the top ten hold about 0.53%. These sequences were also reported in another study, on yellow fever vaccine responses in identical twins.

Sequencing was carried out using CD4+ T cells sorted from blood. These TCRs come from a woman between 18 and 29 years old in good health. The CDR3 runs from the conserved cysteine through the conserved F or W. D genes are given only for firm matches. Size is stated for part of the rows, as once, few or many counts, or as a class when the clone is expanded.

>-|TRBJ2-3|-|TRBV20-1
TGCAGTGCAGACAGACTTACAGGCACAGATACGCAGTATTTT
CSADRLTGTDTQYF
>many|TRBJ2-2|-|TRBV12-3/TRBV12-4
TGTGCCAGCAGTTTACAGGGGAACACCGGGGAGCTGTTTTTT
CASSLQGNTGELFF
>few|TRBJ1-5|-|TRBV20-1
TGCAGTGCAAACAGGGCTAGCAATCAGCCCCAGCATTTT
CSANRASNQPQHF
>few|TRBJ2-3|TRBD1|TRBV28
TGTGCCAGGATACCAAAACCGGGACAGCCTCGACCAGATACGCAGTATTTT
CARIPKPGQPRPDTQYF
>-|TRBJ2-7|TRBD1|TRBV2
TGTGCCAGGAGTGGTGTGGACAGGGGGGCTTACGAGCAGTACTTC
CARSGVDRGAYEQYF
>few|TRBJ2-7|TRBD2|TRBV10-3
TGTGCCATCAGTGAGTCCAGGACTAGCCTTTCCTACGAGCAGTACTTC
CAISESRTSLSYEQYF
>-|TRBJ2-4|-|TRBV6-5
TGTGCCAGCAGTTACAGGGGGGGGGAAGCCAAAAACATTCAGTACTTC
CASSYRGGEAKNIQYF
>few|TRBJ2-7|TRBD1|TRBV5-1
TGCGCCAGCAGCTTTGGGACAGGAGAGCAGTACTTC
CASSFGTGEQYF
>-|TRBJ2-7|-|TRBV5-4
TGTGCCAGCAGCGAGGGTGGGTTCTCCTACGAGCAGTACTTC
CASSEGGFSYEQYF
>few|TRBJ2-1|-|TRBV25-1
TGTGCCAGCAGTGAATTGGGGGCTCCCGGGGTGGGTGAGCAGTTCTTC
CASSELGAPGVGEQFF
>many|TRBJ2-2|-|TRBV6-2/TRBV6-3
TGTGCCAGCAGTTACTCTGGCACCGGGGAGCTGTTTTTT
CASSYSGTGELFF
>-|TRBJ2-1|-|TRBV2
TGTGCCAGCAGTGATAGCGACCTTGGGGGGCAGTTCTTC
CASSDSDLGGQFF
>-|TRBJ1-1|-|TRBV27
TGTGCCAGCAATTTCCTAGGGGCCGCTGAAGCTTTCTTT
CASNFLGAAEAFF
>-|TRBJ2-5|TRBD2|TRBV14
TGTGCCAGCAGCCAAGTGCCGAAAGCTCTAGCGGGGGGGACCCAAGAGACCCAGTACTTC
CASSQVPKALAGGTQETQYF
>few|TRBJ2-7|TRBD2|TRBV19
TGTGCCAGTAGACCGACTAGCGGACCCTACGAGCAGTACTTC
CASRPTSGPYEQYF
>-|TRBJ2-1|-|TRBV6-2/TRBV6-3
TGTGCCAGCAGCCAACCCCTCAGGGATGAGCAGTTCTTC
CASSQPLRDEQFF
>few|TRBJ1-6|TRBD1|TRBV12-3/TRBV12-4
TGTGCCAGCAGTTTCGGGCAGGGGGTTTCCAAACCCCTCCACTTT
CASSFGQGVSKPLHF
>-|TRBJ2-1|TRBD2|TRBV20-1
TGCAGTGCGCCTCGTCCTAGCGGGAGTTCCAATGAGCAGTTCTTC
CSAPRPSGSSNEQFF
>-|TRBJ2-1|-|TRBV11-1
TGTGCCGGATCGGGGCTAGCGAGGAACAATGCGAGGAACAATGAGCAGTTCTTC
CAGSGLARNNARNNEQFF
>few|TRBJ1-1|-|TRBV7-9
TGTGCCAGCAGCTCCCCGCTGGCGAACACTGAAGCTTTCTTT
CASSSPLANTEAFF
>once|TRBJ2-5|-|TRBV5-4
TGTGCCAGCAGCTTCCAGACCGAGACCCAGTACTTC
CASSFQTETQYF
>-|TRBJ1-1|-|TRBV6-1
TGTGCCAGCAGCAGATTACTGAACACTGAAGCTTTCTTT
CASSRLLNTEAFF
>-|TRBJ2-7|-|TRBV7-8
TGTGCCAGCAGCTTAGCAGGGGCGGTGTCCTACGAGCAGTACTTC
CASSLAGAVSYEQYF
>few|TRBJ2-5|-|TRBV5-1
TGCGCCAGCAGCCGACTACAGGGCATAGGTAAACAAGAGACCCAGTACTTC
CASSRLQGIGKQETQYF
>few|TRBJ2-2|-|TRBV11-2
TGTGCCAGCAGCTTCTCCACAAACGAGGAGCTGTTTTTT
CASSFSTNEELFF
>few|TRBJ2-2|-|TRBV7-9
TGTGCCAGCAGCCCTAGTGGGGTTCCGGCCGCGGAGCTGTTTTTT
CASSPSGVPAAELFF
>-|TRBJ1-6|-|TRBV12-3/TRBV12-4
TGTGCCAGCAGCGTGAAGGAGCAGTCACCCCTCCACTTT
CASSVKEQSPLHF
>few|TRBJ2-1|TRBD2|TRBV6-5
TGTGCCAGCAGTTACGAGACTAGCCTCGGACAAAGGGAGCAGTTCTTC
CASSYETSLGQREQFF
>few|TRBJ2-5|-|TRBV5-1
TGCGCCAGCAGCTCCCTGACGGGTAACAGAGAGACCCAGTACTTC
CASSSLTGNRETQYF
>-|TRBJ2-7|-|TRBV28
TGTGCCAGCAGTTTAGTAGCGGCCAGCTACGAGCAGTACTTC
CASSLVAASYEQYF
>many|TRBJ1-1|TRBD1|TRBV12-3/TRBV12-4
TGTGCCAGCACTTGGGGACAGGGGAACACTGAAGCTTTCTTT
CASTWGQGNTEAFF
>few|TRBJ1-2|-|TRBV5-6
TGTGCCAGCAGCCGTGGACGTGGCGGGGACTATGGCTACACCTTC
CASSRGRGGDYGYTF
>-|TRBJ2-7|-|TRBV29-1
TGCAGCGTTGGCCATCCTGAAGAGCAGTACTTC
CSVGHPEEQYF
>-|TRBJ1-2|TRBD1|TRBV10-3
TGTGCCATCAGCCGGGGACAGGGTGACTACTATGGCTACACCTTC
CAISRGQGDYYGYTF
>-|TRBJ2-5|-|TRBV7-2
TGTGCCAGCAGCTCAGCAGGGACTCCAGACCGGAGGACCCAGTACTTC
CASSSAGTPDRRTQYF
>-|TRBJ2-2|-|TRBV2
TGTGCCAGCATAGGCGTGACAGCGGCCGGGGAGCTGTTTTTT
CASIGVTAAGELFF
>-|TRBJ2-1|-|TRBV4-3
TGCGCCAGCAGCAAGGAACGGGGAGTTTATGAGCAGTTCTTC
CASSKERGVYEQFF
>few|TRBJ1-1|-|TRBV6-2/TRBV6-3
TGTGCCAGCAGTTACCCCTTGAACACTGAAGCTTTCTTT
CASSYPLNTEAFF
>few|TRBJ2-3|-|TRBV5-1
TGCGCCAGCAGACGAGCGGACACAGATACGCAGTATTTT
CASRRADTDTQYF
>-|TRBJ2-4|-|TRBV7-2
TGTGCCAGCAGCTTCAGGGGCCTTGGGGCCAAAAACATTCAGTACTTC
CASSFRGLGAKNIQYF
>-|TRBJ2-1|-|TRBV18
TGTGCCAGCTCACCGCTAGCGCAATCCTACAATGAGCAGTTCTTC
CASSPLAQSYNEQFF